The rows below give T cell receptor beta chains drawn from one sample of a study of blood T cell repertoires in COVID-19. Generated by immunoSEQ multiplex PCR, the TCRdb table keeps only in-frame clones and is missing some. The sample lists approximately 160,000 clones, about 74% seen once, with approximately 8% in the top ten. Sequencing input: peripheral blood. These receptors all stem from a man in his 60s with acute or convalescent COVID-19. The CDR3 runs from the conserved cysteine through the conserved F or W. D genes are given only for firm matches. Only part of the rows carry a size: once, few, many, or a class if the clone is expanded.

V,J,D,length,size,DNA,CDR3
TRBV24-1,TRBJ2-2,NA,16,NA,TGTGCCACCAGTGATTTGCGAAAGGTCGGGGACGGGGAGCTGTTTTTT,CATSDLRKVGDGELFF
TRBV11-2,TRBJ1-2,NA,14,NA,TGTGCCAGCAGCTTAGAGCAGGGAGGGTCTGGCTACACCTTC,CASSLEQGGSGYTF
TRBV30,TRBJ2-3,NA,14,NA,TGTGCCTGGGGATCCGGAGGAGGGGTAGATACGCAGTATTTT,CAWGSGGGVDTQYF
TRBV6-5,TRBJ2-3,NA,15,NA,TGTGCCAGCACAGCTGGTGGGCCTAGCACAGATACGCAGTATTTT,CASTAGGPSTDTQYF
TRBV15,TRBJ2-1,TRBD2,18,NA,TGTGCCACCAGCAGAGGTAGCGGGGGTGCGAGCTCCTACAATGAGCAGTTCTTC,CATSRGSGGASSYNEQFF
TRBV5-1,TRBJ1-1,TRBD1,15,NA,TGCGCCAGCAGTGCTTCCTCCGGGACAGCGGCTGAAGCTTTCTTT,CASSASSGTAAEAFF
TRBV4-2,TRBJ1-2,TRBD1,15,NA,TGTGCCAGCAGCCAAGAGGCAGGGGGCAGCTATGGCTACACCTTC,CASSQEAGGSYGYTF
TRBV25-1,TRBJ1-3,NA,13,NA,TGTGCCAGCCTCGAAGCAGGTGGAAACACCATATATTTT,CASLEAGGNTIYF
TRBV29-1,TRBJ2-7,NA,15,few,TGCAGCGCACAAGACCGAGACAGATACTCCTACGAGCAGTACTTC,CSAQDRDRYSYEQYF
TRBV5-1,TRBJ1-5,NA,15,NA,TGCGCCAGCAGCTTGGGAGAGGTAGGGAGTCAGCCCCAGCATTTT,CASSLGEVGSQPQHF
TRBV28,TRBJ1-2,NA,14,once,TGTGCCAGCATCCCCGGGACAACTAACTATGGCTACACCTTC,CASIPGTTNYGYTF
TRBV25-1,TRBJ2-1,NA,17,NA,TGTGCCAGCAGTGAAATGATTGGGGCAAGCTCCTACAATGAGCAGTTCTTC,CASSEMIGASSYNEQFF
TRBV30,TRBJ1-6,TRBD1,14,NA,TGTGCCTGGAGTCCCGGGACAGGGGTGTCACCCCTCCACTTT,CAWSPGTGVSPLHF
TRBV27,TRBJ1-2,NA,15,once,TGTGCCAGCAGTTTCGGGGGTGGACAACTCTATGGCTACACCTTC,CASSFGGGQLYGYTF
TRBV3-1/TRBV3-2,TRBJ1-2,NA,13,NA,TGTGCCAGCAGCCAAGATGAGCCCTATGGCTACACCTTC,CASSQDEPYGYTF
TRBV19,TRBJ1-2,TRBD1,14,NA,TGTGCCAGTAGTATTGGATCCAGGGGGGATGGCTACACCTTC,CASSIGSRGDGYTF
TRBV5-6,TRBJ2-7,TRBD1,15,NA,TGTGCCAGCAGCTTAGGGACAGGGATTACCCACGAGCAGTACTTC,CASSLGTGITHEQYF
TRBV6-6,TRBJ1-5,TRBD1,14,NA,TGTGCCAGCAGTTACACAGGGGGGGATCAGCCCCAGCATTTT,CASSYTGGDQPQHF